These 30 T cell receptor beta chains came from one sample sequenced in a study of cytomegalovirus exposure and HLA in healthy donors. The PCR ran on 60 Vbeta and 13 Jbeta primers. Using immunoSEQ multiplex PCR, the repertoire was profiled, and TCRdb retains in-frame clones only, with some absent. This table has approximately 110,000 clones, approximately 70% appearing once. What was sequenced was PBMCs. The origin of the receptors is a man younger than 45 in good health and CMV-seropositive.

This clone was found a few times. The chain combines TRBV2 with TRBJ1-4; 7 bases map to TRBD1. The CDR3 has 13 amino acids. Germline CDR1 is SNHLY and CDR2 is FYNNEI. V lost 6 bases and J lost 8; bases outside the gene matches: 6. The CDR3 loop reads CASRDGDSEKLFF. The CDR3 DNA sequence: TGTGCCAGCAGAGATGGGGACAGCGAAAAACTGTTTTTT. Using reference TRBV2 and TRBJ1-4 for the parts outside the CDR3, the full variable domain is EPEVTQTPSHQVTQMGQEVILRCVPISNHLYFYWYRQILGQKVEFLVSFYNNEISEKSEIFDDQFSVERPDGSNFTLKIRSTKLEDSAMYFCASRDGDSEKLFFGSGTQLSVL.

V usage is TRBV6-6 and J usage is TRBJ1-2; 7 positions match TRBD1. V lost 7 bases to trimming and J lost 4 bases; unmatched junction nucleotides: 3. The length of the CDR3 is 12 residues. Germline CDR1 reads MNHNY; CDR2 reads SVGAGI (reference sequence). CDR3 coding DNA: TGTGCCAGCAACAGGGGATTCTATGGCTACACCTTC. It codes for CASNRGFYGYTF.

J is TRBJ1-1 and V is TRBV5-4, with D unresolved. The length of the CDR3 is 13 residues. Trimming removed 1 base at V and 1 base at J, with 5 bases between. Germline assignment: CDR1 SGHNT and CDR2 YYREEE (reference sequence). The CDR3 nucleotides read TGTGCCAGCAGCTTGAGTAGGAACACTGAAGCTTTCTTT. Residues: CASSLSRNTEAFF. Full variable domain (missing parts from reference TRBV5-4 and TRBJ1-1): ETGVTQSPTHLIKTRGQQVTLRCSSQSGHNTVSWYQQALGQGPQFIFQYYREEENGRGNFPPRFSGLQFPNYSSELNVNALELDDSALYLCASSLSRNTEAFFGQGTRLTVV.

The genes are TRBV5-1 and TRBJ1-2; D is unclear. The CDR3 is 14 amino acids. The germline V gene encodes CDR1 SGHRS and CDR2 YFSETQ. Trimming cost V 5 bases and J 8 bases, with 19 bases left between them. The CDR3 sequence: CASSRTDSPNGYTF. The CDR3 nucleotides are TGCGCCAGCAGTCGCACTGATTCGCCTAACGGCTACACCTTC.

The CDR3 DNA is TGCAGTGCTGTAGTTACCGAGCAGTACTTC. Its translation is CSAVVTEQYF. The chain has TRBV20-1 and TRBJ2-7, with D hard to call. Germline V gene sequence: CDR1 DFQATT, CDR2 SNEGSKA (reference sequence). The ends were cut back, 5 bases at V and 6 bases at J, with 8 bases in the middle. The CDR3 loop spans 10 amino acids.

The V and J genes are TRBV27 and TRBJ2-7; the match to TRBD2 covers 10 bases. The CDR3 length is 15 residues. V shed 5 bases and J 2 bases; nucleotides not matched to a gene: 6. In germline, CDR1 is MNHEY, CDR2 SMNVEV (reference sequence). This CDR3 reads CASSDQSGGAYEQYF. The CDR3 nucleotides are TGTGCCAGCAGTGACCAGAGCGGGGGGGCCTACGAGCAGTACTTC.

J is TRBJ2-5 and V is TRBV7-9; 8 bases align to TRBD1. The last part of the DNA fits TRBJ2-7 better; the J call may be wrong. From germline, CDR1 is SEHNR and CDR2 FQNEAQ (reference sequence). This CDR3 comprises 13 residues. This chain's CDR3 is CASSTQGAYEQYF. Written as DNA, the CDR3 is TGTGCCAGCAGCACACAGGGGGCCTACGAGCAGTACTTC.

The chain combines TRBV7-8 with TRBJ2-3, with D perhaps TRBD2 (5 bases). Deletions cut 3 bases from V and 2 bases from J, with 12 bases between. CDR3 length: 15 amino acids. The V gene's germline CDR1 is SGHVS and CDR2 FQNEAQ. The CDR3 region is CASSLTRASTDTQYF. The CDR3 DNA is TGTGCCAGCAGCTTGACGAGGGCTTCCACAGATACGCAGTATTTT. Based on the CDR3 plus reference TRBV7-8 and TRBJ2-3, the full variable domain is GAGVSQSPRYKVAKRGQDVALRCDPISGHVSLFWYQQALGQGPEFLTYFQNEAQLDKSGLPSDRFFAERPEGSVSTLKIQRTQQEDSAVYLCASSLTRASTDTQYFGPGTRLTVL.

This clone was counted between two and nine times. The J gene is TRBJ1-5, the V gene TRBV18; no firm D call. Trimming took 2 bases from V and 6 from J, leaving 14 bases between them. The CDR3 is 15 residues long. Germline loops: CDR1 KGHSH, CDR2 LQKENI. In nucleotides, the CDR3 is TGTGCCAGCTCACCAGCTGGGCCACCTTTTCAGCCCCAGCATTTT. Encoded protein: CASSPAGPPFQPQHF.

The gene calls are TRBV21-1 and TRBJ2-5; TRBD1 is taken as the D call from the table, unchecked against the DNA. The J call is doubtful: the DNA matches TRBJ2-7 better. TRBV21-1 is shown as a pseudogene. The length of the CDR3 is 16 residues. The CDR3 coding sequence is TGTGCCAGCAGCAAAAGGCGGCAGGGGTGGCCCTACGAGCAGTACTTC. It is translated as CASSKRRQGWPYEQYF.

A few counts support this clone. The chain employs TRBV15 and TRBJ2-3; D may be TRBD2 (7 bases). The CDR3 sequence is 16 residues long. Germline lookup yields CDR1 LNHNV and CDR2 YYDKDF (reference sequence). V was shortened by 5 bases and J by 4 bases, with 19 bases between the two germline ends. The CDR3 loop is CATSERQGGGPDTQYF. In DNA form, the CDR3 reads TGTGCCACCAGCGAACGGCAGGGAGGGGGGCCAGATACGCAGTATTTT. Full variable domain (rest looked up from reference TRBV15 and TRBJ2-3): DAMVIQNPRYQVTQFGKPVTLSCSQTLNHNVMYWYQQKSSQAPKLLFHYYDKDFNNEADTPDNFQSRRPNTSFCFLDIRSPGLGDTAMYLCATSERQGGGPDTQYFGPGTRLTVL.

This clone has only a few counts. The chain has TRBV6-1 and TRBJ2-2; D uncertain. Trimming took 7 bases from V and 3 from J, leaving 9 bases between them. CDR3 length: 13 residues. Germline V gives CDR1 MNHNS, CDR2 SASEGT. The CDR3 sequence: CASIKIDTGELFF. Here the CDR3 DNA reads TGTGCCAGCATTAAAATAGACACCGGGGAGCTGTTTTTT.

The V gene is TRBV19, the J gene TRBJ2-3, with D perhaps matching TRBD1 (6 bases). CDR3 length: 15 amino acids. Germline values: CDR1 LNHDA, CDR2 SQIVND (reference sequence). The germline V and J ends were trimmed by 1 base and 5 bases, with 13 bases remaining between them. The CDR3 region is CASSIARGVEDTQYF. CDR3 in DNA: TGTGCCAGTAGTATAGCCAGGGGAGTGGAAGATACGCAGTATTTT.

This chain uses TRBV14 with TRBJ2-5; 10 bases map to TRBD1. Trimming at V came to 4 bases and at J to 4 bases, leaving 0 bases not matched to a gene. Germline lookup yields CDR1 SGHDN and CDR2 FVKESK. The CDR3 runs 13 residues. CDR3 amino acids: CASSRDRGETQYF. The CDR3 coding sequence is TGTGCCAGCAGCCGGGACAGGGGAGAGACCCAGTACTTC.

The CDR3 here is CASSPWDRASTEAFF. Here the CDR3 DNA reads TGCGCCAGCAGCCCCTGGGACAGGGCGAGCACTGAAGCTTTCTTT. The chain combines TRBV5-1 with TRBJ1-1; 9 positions match TRBD1. The CDR3 sequence is 15 residues long. Germline-derived CDR1 and CDR2 are SGHRS and YFSETQ. Trimming removed 4 bases from V and 4 bases from J; junction bases left unmatched: 8.

The J gene is TRBJ2-5, the V gene TRBV15, with a possible D match to TRBD2 (6 bases). Germline V gene lookup returns CDR1 LNHNV and CDR2 YYDKDF (reference sequence). Trimming removed 1 base at V and 5 bases at J, with 14 bases between. The CDR3 contains 15 residues. The CDR3 spells CATSRGNGGKETQYF. For the CDR3, the DNA is TGTGCCACCAGCAGAGGGAACGGGGGAAAGGAGACCCAGTACTTC.

The V and J genes are TRBV7-3 and TRBJ2-1; unclear D gene. Germline values: CDR1 SGHTA, CDR2 FQGTGA. V lost 2 bases and J lost 8, with 10 bases in between. The length of the CDR3 is 13 residues. In nucleotides, the CDR3 is TGTGCCAGCAGCTTATTCGGGTTGGATGAGCAGTTCTTC. Translation: CASSLFGLDEQFF.

The chain recombines TRBV19 with TRBJ1-4; no clear D gene. Germline CDR1 reads LNHDA; CDR2 reads SQIVND (reference sequence). The V and J ends lost 2 bases and 2 bases respectively, with 15 bases between them. This CDR3 comprises 17 residues. The DNA for the CDR3 is TGTGCCAGTAGTATATGGAGCGGGAGCGGGACTAATGAAAAACTGTTTTTT. Translated: CASSIWSGSGTNEKLFF.

The chain joins TRBV2 to TRBJ2-3; TRBD2 aligns across 16 bases. This CDR3 contains 18 residues. Trimming at V came to 1 base and at J to 5 bases, leaving 6 bases not matched to a gene. Germline loops: CDR1 SNHLY, CDR2 FYNNEI. The CDR3 reads CASSEVGTSGGARDTQYF. CDR3 bases: TGTGCCAGCAGTGAAGTTGGGACTAGCGGGGGGGCGAGAGATACGCAGTATTTT.

This clone showed up just once. The rearrangement joins TRBV29-1 to TRBJ1-2, with 9 bases identical to TRBD1. J was trimmed by 5 bases and V by 7 bases; bases with no gene match: 5. The germline V gene encodes CDR1 SQVTM and CDR2 ANQGSEA. The CDR3 runs to 12 residues. The CDR3 DNA reads TGCAGCGCTGCTGGACAGGGGTATGGCTACACCTTC. Encoded protein: CSAAGQGYGYTF.

The rearrangement uses TRBV4-1 and TRBJ2-7; D might be TRBD1 (7 bases). Trimming left V 4 bases short and J 1 base short, with 17 bases between. The CDR3 loop spans 16 amino acids. Per the germline V gene, CDR1 is MGHRA and CDR2 is YSYEKL. The chain's CDR3 is CASSLIGRGDSYEQYF. The CDR3 region has the DNA TGCGCCAGCAGCCTGATAGGCAGGGGGGATTCCTACGAGCAGTACTTC.

The sample holds one count of this clone. The rearrangement joins TRBV19 to TRBJ2-2, with a possible D match to TRBD2 (5 bases). The CDR3 spans 15 residues. Germline V lookup: CDR1 LNHDA, CDR2 SQIVND (reference sequence). Trimming cost V 7 bases and J 5 bases, with 17 bases left between them. This CDR3 reads CASNRFGGPTGELFF. CDR3 coding DNA: TGTGCCAGTAATCGGTTTGGAGGACCTACCGGGGAGCTGTTTTTT.

The chain links TRBV5-8 to TRBJ2-3; 8 bases align to TRBD2. The V segment lost 2 bases and the J segment 4 bases; nucleotides outside the gene matches: 3. The CDR3 covers 14 residues. The germline gives CDR1 SGHTS, CDR2 YDEGEE. CDR3: CASSFSSGPDTQYF. The CDR3 nucleotides are TGTGCCAGCAGCTTCTCTAGCGGGCCAGATACGCAGTATTTT.

The V and J genes are TRBV19 and TRBJ1-2; possibly TRBD1 for D (5 bases). Per the germline V gene, CDR1 is LNHDA and CDR2 is SQIVND (reference sequence). Trimming cost V 7 bases and J 5 bases, with 11 bases left between them. The CDR3 has 12 amino acids. CDR3 sequence (DNA): TGTGCCAGTACGAAGGGGCTATATGGCTACACCTTC. This encodes CASTKGLYGYTF.

The chain links TRBV7-2 to TRBJ1-3, with D perhaps TRBD1 (6 bases). The CDR3 runs 16 residues. The germline V gene has CDR1 SGHTA and CDR2 FQGNSA. Trimming left V 1 base short and J 0 bases short, with 10 bases between. Here the CDR3 reads CASSLETGSSGNTIYF. CDR3 bases: TGTGCCAGCAGCTTAGAGACAGGCAGCTCTGGAAACACCATATATTTT.

The J gene is TRBJ2-7, the V gene TRBV6-5, with TRBD1 matching over 11 bases. V was pared by 0 bases and J by 4 bases, with 2 bases of the junction left unmatched. The CDR3 covers 15 residues. Germline loops: CDR1 MNHEY, CDR2 SVGAGI. The CDR3 DNA is TGTGCCAGCAGTTACTCGGGACAGGGGGGATACGAGCAGTACTTC. Translated: CASSYSGQGGYEQYF.

This clone was observed a single time. This chain uses TRBV21-1 with TRBJ2-3; the table's D call TRBD1 went unverified against the DNA. TRBV21-1 is a recognized pseudogene. The CDR3 spans 18 residues. This chain's CDR3 is CASREPDRARRATDTQYF. CDR3 nucleotides: TGTGCCAGCAGAGAACCGGACAGGGCCCGGCGTGCCACAGATACGCAGTATTTT.

The sample holds a few counts of this clone. The V call is TRBV27, the J call TRBJ1-4; perhaps TRBD1 as D (5 bases). V was trimmed by 4 bases and J by 6 bases, leaving 12 bases between them. CDR1 is MNHEY and CDR2 is SMNVEV in the germline V gene (reference sequence). The CDR3 extends over 14 amino acids. The CDR3 loop is CASSYAGIDEKLFF. The CDR3 bases are TGTGCCAGCAGTTATGCAGGGATAGATGAAAAACTGTTTTTT. Full variable domain (outside the CDR3, taken from reference TRBV27 and TRBJ1-4): EAQVTQNPRYLITVTGKKLTVTCSQNMNHEYMSWYRQDPGLGLRQIYYSMNVEVTDKGDVPEGYKVSRKEKRNFPLILESPSPNQTSLYFCASSYAGIDEKLFFGSGTQLSVL.

A word on this clone: Relative to the germline gene, one junction end is altered; a read error may explain this. The chain couples TRBV7-9 to TRBJ1-4; TRBD1 matches 7 bases. Germline V gene sequence: CDR1 SEHNR, CDR2 FQNEAQ (reference sequence). The CDR3 is 11 residues long. The CDR3 spells CASSLAGQRSF. The CDR3 DNA sequence: TGTGCCAGCAGCTTAGCGGGACAGAGGTCTTTT.

The rearrangement links TRBV6-5 to TRBJ1-1; D possibly corresponds to TRBD1 (5 bases). Germline CDR1 MNHEY, CDR2 SVGAGI. This CDR3 region has 13 residues. V was trimmed by 6 bases and J by 1 base, leaving 9 bases between them. The CDR3 sequence is CASRTVTNTEAFF. In nucleotides, the CDR3 is TGTGCCAGCAGGACAGTGACGAACACTGAAGCTTTCTTT.